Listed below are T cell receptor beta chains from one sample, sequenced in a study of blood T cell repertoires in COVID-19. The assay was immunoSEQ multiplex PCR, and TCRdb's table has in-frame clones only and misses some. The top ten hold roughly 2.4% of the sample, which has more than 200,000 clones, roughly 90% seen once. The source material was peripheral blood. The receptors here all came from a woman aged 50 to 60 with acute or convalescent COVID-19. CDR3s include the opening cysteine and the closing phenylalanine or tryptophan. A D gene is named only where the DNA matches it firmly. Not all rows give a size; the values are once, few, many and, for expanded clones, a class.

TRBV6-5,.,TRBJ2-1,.,CASSPKGAYNEQFF
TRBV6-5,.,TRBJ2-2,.,CASSPTVTGELFF
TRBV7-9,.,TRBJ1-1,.,CASSLKGGTEAFF
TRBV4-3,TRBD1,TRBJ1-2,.,CASSQGTGVDYGYTF
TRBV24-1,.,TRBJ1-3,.,CATSDQGGNTIYF
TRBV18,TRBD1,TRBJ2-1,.,CASSPSLPQGNNEQFF
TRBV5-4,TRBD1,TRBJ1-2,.,CASSFEGAHGYTF
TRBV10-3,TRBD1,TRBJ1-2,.,CAITTREGAHGYTF
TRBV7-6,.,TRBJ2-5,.,CASSSFQGAPFQETQYF
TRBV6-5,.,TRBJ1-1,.,CASSTEMNTEAFF
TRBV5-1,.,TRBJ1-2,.,CASSPQGGSYGYTF
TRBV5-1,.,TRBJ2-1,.,CASSSVYDRDSHEQFF
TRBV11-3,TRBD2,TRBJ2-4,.,CASSRPLAGGAKNIQYF
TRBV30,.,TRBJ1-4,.,CAWTGNRVNEKLFF
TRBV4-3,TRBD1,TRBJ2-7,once,CASSQDGTGGPMKCEQYF
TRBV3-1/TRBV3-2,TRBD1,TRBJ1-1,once,CASSQMGQEDTEAFF
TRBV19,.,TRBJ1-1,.,CASSIEGGTEAFF
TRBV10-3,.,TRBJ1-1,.,CAINGENTEAFF
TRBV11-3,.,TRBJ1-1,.,CASSFPFGGEEAFF
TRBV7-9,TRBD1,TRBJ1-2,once,CASSMDRGNYGYTF
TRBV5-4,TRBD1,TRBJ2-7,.,CASSLDAGQGVEQYF
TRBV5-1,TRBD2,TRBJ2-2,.,CASSSGLAGLGGELFF
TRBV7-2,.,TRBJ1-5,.,CASSLGSVNSNQPQHF
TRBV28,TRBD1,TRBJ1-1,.,CASSLTGASEAFF
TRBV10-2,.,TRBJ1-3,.,CASSGLQGSSFGNTIYF
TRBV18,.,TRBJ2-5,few,CASSTRTAQETQYF
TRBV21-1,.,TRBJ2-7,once,CASRLPSGGGYEQYF
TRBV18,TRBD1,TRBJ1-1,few,CASSPLQWTGGFNTEAFF
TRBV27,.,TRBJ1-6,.,CASSTQINSPLHF
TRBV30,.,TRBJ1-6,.,CAWSVYDSSYNSPLHF
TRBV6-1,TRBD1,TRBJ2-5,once,CASSEEVRGKTQYF